This TCR beta chain was retrieved from a study of response to subunit inactivated influenza vaccine. On this clonotype: Its target is unknown.

Study-wide findings and caveats: There was a suggestion from the authors that each seasonal influenza vaccination recruits few new T cells.

TCRdb redid the calling of the RT-PCR reads with MiXCR, one entry per CDR3 protein. The sample has 590,000 or so distinct CDR3 sequences; 14% are singletons. This receptor was obtained from a man aged 50 to 59 who received an inactivated influenza vaccine. Sample: PBMCs from blood, taken roughly 15 days before vaccination.

This chain's CDR3 is CASSFGEQVIQETQYF. CDR3 DNA sequence: TGCGCCAGCAGCTTTGGGGAACAGGTTATCCAAGAGACCCAGTACTTC. This chain connects TRBV5-1 to TRBJ2-5; a weak D match, TRBD1 (5 bases). Germline V gene sequence: CDR1 SGHRS, CDR2 YFSETQ. The CDR3 consists of 16 residues. Trimming removed 2 bases at V and 1 base at J, with 15 bases between. Based on the CDR3 plus reference TRBV5-1 and TRBJ2-5, the full variable domain is KAGVTQTPRYLIKTRGQQVTLSCSPISGHRSVSWYQQTPGQGLQFLFEYFSETQRNKGNFPGRFSGRQFSNSRSEMNVSTLELGDSALYLCASSFGEQVIQETQYFGPGTRLLVL.